This T cell receptor (beta chain) was captured by sequencing in a study of a mutant IDH1 vaccine in newly diagnosed glioma. Study details: Once 4-6 weeks had passed after radiotherapy alone, vaccination started, or it started with temozolomide cycles. Broader study findings: Any relationship between pseudoprogression and changes in top peripheral T cell clonotypes seemed absent.

Regarding time point: week 35, safety follow-up. Vaccination used 300 ug of mutant IDH1 20-mer peptide per dose, with topical imiquimod. Eight vaccine injections were given to patients in weeks 1, 3, 5, 7, 11, 15, 19 and 23. Astrocytomas that were new, WHO grade 3 or 4, IDH1-mutant and ATRX-lost were present in the donors. As regards this clone: Its specificity is not known.

TCRdb's table, derived via immunoSEQ multiplex PCR, lists solely in-frame clones and lacks some. Among approximately 60,000 clones, about nine tenths were seen once, and the ten largest hold roughly 1.5%. Sequences were derived from PBMCs, sampled from a glioma patient whose treatment included an IDH1 peptide vaccine. The clonotype was recovered from a man aged 35-49 years with glioma.

The CDR3 region has the DNA TGTGCCAGGAGCGGGGGAGGGTGCACCGGGGAGCTGTTTTTT. This sequence encodes CARSGGGCTGELFF. The V call is TRBV21-1, the J call TRBJ2-2; the table calls TRBD2, which could not be checked here. TRBV21-1 constitutes a pseudogene. This CDR3 has 14 residues.